A single sample is the source of the 32 T cell receptor beta chains below, sequenced in a study of T cell changes during pregnancy in multiple sclerosis. TCRdb's copy holds only in-frame clones and misses some; the assay was immunoSEQ multiplex PCR. Of 35,000 to 45,000 clones listed, around 93% were seen once; the top ten hold about 0.4%. The source was CD4+ T cells from peripheral blood mononuclear cells, collected in the first trimester of pregnancy. These receptors all stem from a female donor with multiple sclerosis, enrolled in a pregnancy study.

This chain uses TRBV5-5 with TRBJ1-4, with D perhaps matching TRBD1 (5 bases). Trimming removed 1 base at V and 5 bases at J, with 6 bases between. The CDR3 loop spans 13 amino acids. Germline lookup yields CDR1 SGHKS and CDR2 YYEKEE (reference sequence). The CDR3 DNA reads TGTGCCAGCAGCTTGCAGGGAAATGAAAAACTGTTTTTT. Protein sequence: CASSLQGNEKLFF.

This chain connects TRBV4-2 to TRBJ2-4; 11 bases match TRBD2. The CDR3 covers 19 residues. The V and J ends lost 0 bases and 0 bases, in that order; junction bases with no gene match: 7. CDR1 and CDR2 from the germline V gene are LGHNA and YNFKEQ. The CDR3, as DNA: TGTGCCAGCAGCCAAGATACTAGCGGGGGTTCTCTAGCCAAAAACATTCAGTACTTC. Its protein product is CASSQDTSGGSLAKNIQYF.

The DNA for the CDR3 is TGTGCCAGCAGTTTATTAGGAGGGGGCGCCGGGCAGCCCCAGCATTTT. Its protein is CASSLLGGGAGQPQHF. The chain carries TRBV27 and TRBJ1-5, with 7 bases matching TRBD1. Germline-derived CDR1 and CDR2 are MNHEY and SMNVEV (reference sequence). V shed 1 base and J 7 bases; nucleotides not matched to a gene: 10. There are 16 residues in the CDR3.

The V gene is TRBV9, the J gene TRBJ2-7; 9 bases are a match to TRBD2. CDR1 SGDLS and CDR2 YYNGEE come from the germline V gene. This CDR3 region has 14 residues. V lost 2 bases and J lost 4; bases outside the gene matches: 4. The CDR3 loop is CASSVGLAGYEQYF. CDR3 nucleotides: TGTGCCAGCAGCGTTGGGCTAGCGGGATACGAGCAGTACTTC.

The chain links TRBV29-1 to TRBJ2-3; 10 positions agree with TRBD2. With V trimmed by 6 bases and J by 4 bases, 13 bases remained unmatched. The CDR3 has 16 residues. Germline V CDR1 and CDR2: SQVTM, ANQGSEA. CDR3 coding DNA: TGCAGCGTGACCTTAGCGGGAGGCTTTAGGTCAGATACGCAGTATTTT. The encoded protein is CSVTLAGGFRSDTQYF.

The chain has TRBV11-2 and TRBJ1-1; D remains unclear. Trimming shortened V by 7 bases and J by 3 bases, and 12 bases separated the two germline ends. The CDR3 totals 13 residues. In germline, CDR1 is SGHAT, CDR2 FQNNGV. The CDR3 DNA reads TGTGCCAGCACCAGGTCCTTGGACACTGAAGCTTTCTTT. Translation: CASTRSLDTEAFF.

The rearrangement links TRBV28 to TRBJ2-5; D perhaps matches TRBD1 (6 bases). Germline V gene data show CDR1 as MDHEN and CDR2 as SYDVKM. Deletions cut 8 bases from V and 2 bases from J, with 27 bases between. The length of the CDR3 is 18 residues. DNA for the CDR3: TGTGCCAGCTACTCTCGGACAGAAAACCAAGTGGAACAAGAGACCCAGTACTTC. This gives the protein CASYSRTENQVEQETQYF.

The sample holds one count of this clone. The chain carries TRBV19 and TRBJ2-1, with 7 bases fitting TRBD2. Germline values: CDR1 LNHDA, CDR2 SQIVND (reference sequence). With 6 bases clipped from V and 10 bases from J, the junction kept 6 bases outside the gene matches. This CDR3 has 12 amino acids. The CDR3 spells CASRPLGGEQFF. CDR3 in DNA: TGTGCCAGTAGGCCACTGGGGGGGGAGCAGTTCTTC.

This clone has only a few counts. This chain uses TRBV6-6 with TRBJ2-7, with 7 bases identical to TRBD1. The V gene end was trimmed by 10 bases and the J gene end by 2 bases; junction bases not matched to a gene: 8. CDR3 length equals 13 residues. Germline assignment: CDR1 MNHNY and CDR2 SVGAGI (reference sequence). The CDR3, as DNA: TGTGCCACCTTAGGGGGCTCCGCCTACGAGCAGTACTTC. This translates into CATLGGSAYEQYF.

The J gene is TRBJ2-2, the V gene TRBV2; 10 nucleotides align to TRBD2. This CDR3 is built from 15 residues. The V gene's germline CDR1 is SNHLY and CDR2 FYNNEI. V was pared by 6 bases and J by 3 bases, with 4 bases of the junction left unmatched. CDR3: CASRLAGADTGELFF. CDR3 bases: TGTGCCAGCAGGCTAGCGGGAGCGGACACCGGGGAGCTGTTTTTT.

J is TRBJ2-1 and V is TRBV7-9; TRBD2 is a possible D gene (7 bases). CDR3 length: 15 amino acids. Trimming took off 3 bases at V and 7 bases at J, with 16 bases between the two ends. CDR1 and CDR2 (germline): SEHNR, FQNEAQ (reference sequence). In DNA, the CDR3 is TGTGCCAGCAGCTTGGGCGGGGGCACCGCAAATGAGCAGTTCTTC. Residues: CASSLGGGTANEQFF.

The chain carries TRBV29-1 and TRBJ1-4, with a possible D match to TRBD1 (5 bases). Germline V gene lookup returns CDR1 SQVTM and CDR2 ANQGSEA. CDR3 length: 15 residues. V lost 1 base and J lost 7, with 16 bases in between. CDR3 DNA: TGCAGCGTTGAAGCGCAGGGATTGGAGCGTGAAAAACTGTTTTTT. It translates to CSVEAQGLEREKLFF.

The gene calls are TRBV6-6 and TRBJ2-3; D unclear. CDR1 is MNHNY and CDR2 is SVGAGI in the germline V gene (reference sequence). The CDR3 is made up of 14 amino acids. V was clipped by 4 bases and J by 2 bases, with 10 bases between them. This CDR3 reads CASSSPRPTDTQYF. CDR3 nucleotide sequence: TGTGCCAGCAGTTCCCCTCGTCCCACAGATACGCAGTATTTT.

The chain joins TRBV11-2 to TRBJ1-5, with D uncertain. The CDR3 sequence is 13 residues long. Germline V gene data show CDR1 as SGHAT and CDR2 as FQNNGV. The V and J ends lost 5 bases and 5 bases respectively, with 10 bases between them. The CDR3 protein is CASSQTRDQPQHF. CDR3 coding DNA: TGTGCCAGCAGCCAAACCCGGGATCAGCCCCAGCATTTT.

The chain links TRBV7-2 to TRBJ2-1, with 7 bases lining up with TRBD2. The V and J ends lost 2 bases and 6 bases, in that order; junction bases with no gene match: 4. Germline values: CDR1 SGHTA, CDR2 FQGNSA. The CDR3 covers 14 residues. The CDR3 is CASSLSGAPNEQFF. The CDR3 DNA is TGTGCCAGCAGCTTAAGCGGGGCGCCCAATGAGCAGTTCTTC.

CDR3 sequence: CASSFSGTDTQYF. For the CDR3, the DNA is TGTGCCAGCAGTTTTAGCGGCACAGATACGCAGTATTTT. The V and J genes are TRBV28 and TRBJ2-3; perhaps TRBD2 as D (5 bases). CDR3 length equals 13 residues. Trimming took 3 bases from V and 1 from J, leaving 5 bases between them. Germline CDR1 is MDHEN and CDR2 is SYDVKM.

The chain has TRBV5-1 and TRBJ2-5; D uncertain. Germline loops: CDR1 SGHRS, CDR2 YFSETQ. V was clipped by 0 bases and J by 9 bases, with 12 bases between them. This CDR3 contains 13 residues. CDR3 amino acids: CASSLASSPPQYF. For the CDR3, the DNA is TGCGCCAGCAGCTTGGCCAGTAGCCCGCCCCAGTACTTC.

The CDR3 DNA reads TGTGCCAGCAGCCCCGGGACTAGCAATAATGAGCAGTTCTTC. Residues: CASSPGTSNNEQFF. The rearrangement links TRBV7-6 to TRBJ2-1; 9 bases are shared with TRBD2. Germline V gives CDR1 SGHVS, CDR2 FNYEAQ. This CDR3 has 14 amino acids. Trimming removed 5 bases from V and 7 bases from J; junction bases left unmatched: 6.

This chain connects TRBV29-1 to TRBJ2-1; the match to TRBD2 covers 9 bases. V lost 4 bases to trimming and J lost 9 bases; unmatched junction nucleotides: 7. Germline values: CDR1 SQVTM, CDR2 ANQGSEA. The CDR3 has 13 residues. The CDR3 coding sequence is TGCAGCGTTGGACTAGCGGCCGTCGGTGAGCAGTTCTTC. Translating it yields CSVGLAAVGEQFF.

V usage is TRBV11-1 and J usage is TRBJ2-7, with 8 bases matching TRBD2. V dropped 2 bases and J dropped 0; count of bases not matched to a gene: 9. CDR3 length: 17 residues. Germline V gene lookup returns CDR1 SGHAT and CDR2 FQDESV (reference sequence). The CDR3: CASSLSFGRGDSYEQYF. The CDR3 coding sequence is TGTGCCAGCAGCTTATCCTTCGGGCGGGGGGACTCCTACGAGCAGTACTTC.

The chain joins TRBV19 to TRBJ1-3, with D possibly matching TRBD1 (5 bases). Germline V gives CDR1 LNHDA, CDR2 SQIVND (reference sequence). The V end lost 6 bases, the J end lost 1 base, and 13 bases lay between the germline ends. This CDR3 has 15 residues. The CDR3: CASSPLDKSGNTIYF. In DNA form, the CDR3 reads TGTGCCAGTAGCCCTCTGGACAAGTCTGGAAACACCATATATTTT.

The CDR3 loop reads CASSQMDGKETQYF. The CDR3 region has the DNA TGTGCCAGCAGCCAGATGGACGGGAAAGAGACCCAGTACTTC. The V call is TRBV5-4, the J call TRBJ2-5; D is perhaps TRBD2 (5 bases). CDR1 is SGHNT and CDR2 is YYREEE in the germline V gene (reference sequence). CDR3 length: 14 amino acids. V lost 4 bases and J 3 bases, leaving 13 bases between the germline ends.

The chain couples TRBV7-2 to TRBJ1-2; 10 positions agree with TRBD1. V lost 7 bases, J lost 10 bases, and 9 bases stayed unmatched. CDR1 and CDR2 from the germline V gene are SGHTA and FQGNSA. This CDR3 is built from 13 residues. CDR3 amino acids: CASTSTGGEAYTF. CDR3 in DNA: TGTGCCAGCACCTCGACAGGGGGCGAGGCCTACACCTTC.

J is TRBJ2-7 and V is TRBV9; 12 bases agree with TRBD2. Germline V gene data show CDR1 as SGDLS and CDR2 as YYNGEE. Unmatched junction bases numbered 6, after V lost 3 bases and J lost 5 bases. This CDR3 is built from 15 residues. The CDR3 loop reads CASSALAGGLNEQYF. Here the CDR3 DNA reads TGTGCCAGCAGCGCACTAGCGGGAGGTCTCAACGAGCAGTACTTC. Drawing the rest from reference TRBV9 and TRBJ2-7, the complete variable domain is DSGVTQTPKHLITATGQRVTLRCSPRSGDLSVYWYQQSLDQGLQFLIQYYNGEERAKGNILERFSAQQFPDLHSELNLSSLELGDSALYFCASSALAGGLNEQYFGPGTRLTVT.

This chain joins TRBV7-2 and TRBJ2-5; 10 nucleotides match TRBD2. Per the germline V gene, CDR1 is SGHTA and CDR2 is FQGNSA. V was clipped by 7 bases and J by 5 bases; unmatched bases: 19. The CDR3 is 18 amino acids. The CDR3 is CASTTQSSGGGTGETQYF. The CDR3 region has the DNA TGTGCCAGCACCACGCAATCTAGCGGGGGAGGCACGGGGGAGACCCAGTACTTC.

The gene calls are TRBV4-2 and TRBJ2-5; 7 bases fit TRBD1. V trimming: 4 bases; J trimming: 2 bases; junction bases outside the gene matches: 7. Germline V gene sequence: CDR1 LGHNA, CDR2 YNFKEQ. The CDR3 loop spans 15 amino acids. CDR3 residues: CASSPLQGSQETQYF. CDR3 sequence (DNA): TGTGCCAGCAGCCCATTACAGGGGTCACAAGAGACCCAGTACTTC.

The genes are TRBV5-1 and TRBJ1-2; 9 nucleotides agree with TRBD1. Trimming cost V 4 bases and J 3 bases; bases outside gene matches: 7. This CDR3 is built from 15 residues. From germline, CDR1 is SGHRS and CDR2 YFSETQ. This CDR3 reads CASSPRDRDDYGYTF. The DNA for the CDR3 is TGCGCCAGCAGCCCTCGGGACAGGGACGACTATGGCTACACCTTC.

This clone came up once. This chain uses TRBV12-5 with TRBJ2-5; D is unclear. Trimming left V 3 bases short and J 8 bases short, with 13 bases between. Germline V CDR1 and CDR2: LGHNT, FRNRAP. This CDR3 contains 13 residues. The CDR3 sequence: CASGLPVRDTQYF. In DNA form, the CDR3 reads TGTGCTAGTGGTTTACCGGTTAGAGATACCCAGTACTTC.

The rearrangement joins TRBV28 to TRBJ1-1; possibly TRBD1 for D (6 bases). V gave up 1 base and J gave up 8 bases, with 14 bases separating them. Germline V gene sequence: CDR1 MDHEN, CDR2 SYDVKM. The CDR3 runs to 14 residues. The CDR3 DNA is TGTGCCAGCAGTTTATCTGGACAGATACAAGAAGCTTTCTTT. As protein: CASSLSGQIQEAFF.

This clone appeared a single time. The rearrangement uses TRBV9 and TRBJ2-1; the match to TRBD2 covers 7 bases. V gave up 4 bases and J gave up 7 bases; unmatched junction bases: 20. Looked up from germline, CDR1 is SGDLS and CDR2 is YYNGEE. The CDR3 extends over 18 amino acids. The CDR3 protein is CASSTQPSGDYIGNEQFF. The CDR3 bases are TGTGCCAGCAGCACCCAACCCTCGGGGGACTACATCGGGAATGAGCAGTTCTTC. The whole variable domain, filled in from reference TRBV9 and TRBJ2-1, reads DSGVTQTPKHLITATGQRVTLRCSPRSGDLSVYWYQQSLDQGLQFLIQYYNGEERAKGNILERFSAQQFPDLHSELNLSSLELGDSALYFCASSTQPSGDYIGNEQFFGPGTRLTVL.

V and J are TRBV2 and TRBJ2-7; D may be TRBD2 (6 bases). Germline CDR1 and CDR2: SNHLY and FYNNEI. The CDR3 is 10 residues long. Trimming took 8 bases from V and 6 from J, leaving 8 bases between them. The CDR3 DNA sequence: TGTGCCAGCCGGCGGGGCGAGCAGTACTTC. This gives the protein CASRRGEQYF.

The V and J genes are TRBV7-8 and TRBJ2-1; 9 nucleotides line up with TRBD2. Germline CDR1 is SGHVS and CDR2 is FQNEAQ. J gave up 7 bases and V 10 bases, and 5 bases lay outside the gene matches. This CDR3 is 12 amino acids long. CDR3 protein: CATLSGRNEQFF. CDR3 DNA: TGTGCCACCCTTAGCGGGAGAAATGAGCAGTTCTTC.